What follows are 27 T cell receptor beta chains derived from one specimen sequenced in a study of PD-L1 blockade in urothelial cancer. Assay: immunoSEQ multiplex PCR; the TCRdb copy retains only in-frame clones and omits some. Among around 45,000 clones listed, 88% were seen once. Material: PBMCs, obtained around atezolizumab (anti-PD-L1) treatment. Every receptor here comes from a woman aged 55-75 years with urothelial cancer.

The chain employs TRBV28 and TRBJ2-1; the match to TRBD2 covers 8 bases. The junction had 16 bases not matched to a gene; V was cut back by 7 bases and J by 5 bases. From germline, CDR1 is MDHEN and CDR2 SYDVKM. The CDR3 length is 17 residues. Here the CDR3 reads CASTIGGVAGSNNEQFF. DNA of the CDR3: TGTGCCAGCACCATTGGGGGGGTAGCGGGATCCAACAATGAGCAGTTCTTC.

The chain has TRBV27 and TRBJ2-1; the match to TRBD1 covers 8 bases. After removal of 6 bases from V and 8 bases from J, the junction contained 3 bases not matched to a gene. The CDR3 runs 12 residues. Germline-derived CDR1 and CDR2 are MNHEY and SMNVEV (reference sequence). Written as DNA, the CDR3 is TGTGCCAGCAGGGACAGGGTATATGAGCAGTTCTTC. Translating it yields CASRDRVYEQFF.

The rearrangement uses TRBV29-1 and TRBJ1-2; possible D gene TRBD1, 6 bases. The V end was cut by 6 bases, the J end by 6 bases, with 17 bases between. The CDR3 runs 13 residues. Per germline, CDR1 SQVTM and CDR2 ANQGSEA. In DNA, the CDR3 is TGCAGCGTCGAGGGTCCAGGGGATAATGGCTACACCTTC. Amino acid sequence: CSVEGPGDNGYTF.

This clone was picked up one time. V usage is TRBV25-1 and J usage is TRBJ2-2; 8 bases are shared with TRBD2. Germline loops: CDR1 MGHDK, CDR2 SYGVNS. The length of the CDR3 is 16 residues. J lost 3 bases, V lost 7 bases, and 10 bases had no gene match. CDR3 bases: TGTGCCAGCACTAAATTAGCGGGAAGCGACACCGGGGAGCTGTTTTTT. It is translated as CASTKLAGSDTGELFF. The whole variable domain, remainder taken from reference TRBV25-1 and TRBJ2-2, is EADIYQTPRYLVIGTGKKITLECSQTMGHDKMYWYQQDPGMELHLIHYSYGVNSTEKGDLSSESTVSRIRTEHFPLTLESARPSHTSQYLCASTKLAGSDTGELFFGEGSRLTVL.

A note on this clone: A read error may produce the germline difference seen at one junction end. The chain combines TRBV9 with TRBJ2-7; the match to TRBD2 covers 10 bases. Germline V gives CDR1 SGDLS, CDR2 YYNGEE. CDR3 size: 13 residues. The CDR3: CASSVDSGGPQSF. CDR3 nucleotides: TGTGCCAGCAGCGTCGATAGCGGGGGGCCTCAAAGCTTC.

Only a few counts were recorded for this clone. CDR3 loop: CASRSGRGADEQYF. The DNA of the CDR3 is TGTGCCAGCAGATCTGGCAGGGGGGCAGACGAGCAGTACTTC. The V call is TRBV5-4, the J call TRBJ2-7; maybe TRBD1 (7 bases). From germline, CDR1 is SGHNT and CDR2 YYREEE (reference sequence). The germline V and J ends were trimmed by 5 bases and 5 bases, with 17 bases remaining between them. The CDR3 consists of 14 residues.

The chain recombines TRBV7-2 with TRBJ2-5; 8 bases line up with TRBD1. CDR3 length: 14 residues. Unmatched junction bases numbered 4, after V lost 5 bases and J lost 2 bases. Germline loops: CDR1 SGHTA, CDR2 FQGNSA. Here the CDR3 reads CASSRTGTQETQYF. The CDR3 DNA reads TGTGCCAGCAGCCGGACAGGGACTCAAGAGACCCAGTACTTC.

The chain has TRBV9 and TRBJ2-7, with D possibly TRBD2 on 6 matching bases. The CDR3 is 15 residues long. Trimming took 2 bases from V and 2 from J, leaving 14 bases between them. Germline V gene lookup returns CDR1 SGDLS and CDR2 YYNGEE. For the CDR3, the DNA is TGTGCCAGCAGCGTCCAACCAGGAGGGCCCTACGAGCAGTACTTC. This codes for CASSVQPGGPYEQYF.

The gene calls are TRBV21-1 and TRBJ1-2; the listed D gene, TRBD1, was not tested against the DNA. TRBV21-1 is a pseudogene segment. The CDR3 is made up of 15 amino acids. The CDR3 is CASSNPDRGWGGYTF. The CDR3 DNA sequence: TGTGCCAGCAGCAACCCAGACAGGGGCTGGGGCGGCTACACCTTC.

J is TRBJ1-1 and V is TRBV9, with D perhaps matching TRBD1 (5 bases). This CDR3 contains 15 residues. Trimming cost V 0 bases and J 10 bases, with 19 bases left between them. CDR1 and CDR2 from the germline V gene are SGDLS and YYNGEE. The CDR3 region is CASSVVQGISPGAFF. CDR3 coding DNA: TGTGCCAGCAGCGTAGTTCAGGGAATCTCTCCAGGAGCTTTCTTT.

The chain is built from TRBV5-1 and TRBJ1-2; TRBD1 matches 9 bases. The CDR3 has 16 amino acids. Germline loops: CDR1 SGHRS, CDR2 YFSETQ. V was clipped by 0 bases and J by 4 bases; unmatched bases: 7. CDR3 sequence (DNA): TGCGCCAGCAGCTTGGTCTTTAGGGACAGGGCCTATGGCTACACCTTC. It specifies CASSLVFRDRAYGYTF.

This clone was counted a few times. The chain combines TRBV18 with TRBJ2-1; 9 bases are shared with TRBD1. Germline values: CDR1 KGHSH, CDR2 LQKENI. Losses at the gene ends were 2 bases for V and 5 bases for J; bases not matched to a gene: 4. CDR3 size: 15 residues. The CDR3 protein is CASSPGGTGHNEQFF. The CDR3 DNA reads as TGTGCCAGCTCACCAGGTGGGACAGGGCACAATGAGCAGTTCTTC. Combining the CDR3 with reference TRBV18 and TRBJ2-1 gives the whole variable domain NAGVMQNPRHLVRRRGQEARLRCSPMKGHSHVYWYRQLPEEGLKFMVYLQKENIIDESGMPKERFSAEFPKEGPSILRIQQVVRGDSAAYFCASSPGGTGHNEQFFGPGTRLTVL.

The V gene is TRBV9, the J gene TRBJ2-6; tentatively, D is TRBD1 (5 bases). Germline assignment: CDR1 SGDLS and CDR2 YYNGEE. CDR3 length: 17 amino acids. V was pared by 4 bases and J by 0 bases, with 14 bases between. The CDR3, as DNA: TGTGCCAGCAGCCCAAGGACAACAAGCTCTGGGGCCAACGTCCTGACTTTC. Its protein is CASSPRTTSSGANVLTF.

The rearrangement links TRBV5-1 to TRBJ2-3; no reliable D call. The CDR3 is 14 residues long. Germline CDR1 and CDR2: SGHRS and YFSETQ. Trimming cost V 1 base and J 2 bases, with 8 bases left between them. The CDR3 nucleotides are TGCGCCAGCAGCTTGATGAGTGACACAGATACGCAGTATTTT. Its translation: CASSLMSDTDTQYF.

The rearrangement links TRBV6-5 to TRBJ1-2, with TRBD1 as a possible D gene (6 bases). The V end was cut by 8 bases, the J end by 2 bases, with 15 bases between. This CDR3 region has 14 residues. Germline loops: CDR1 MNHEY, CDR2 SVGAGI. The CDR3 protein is CASYGGATNYGYTF. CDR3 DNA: TGTGCCAGCTACGGGGGGGCCACCAACTATGGCTACACCTTC.

The CDR3 coding sequence is TGTGCCAGCAGCTTATCAGCGGCCTACGAGCAGTACTTC. It yields the protein CASSLSAAYEQYF. The chain carries TRBV11-3 and TRBJ2-7; D possibly corresponds to TRBD2 (5 bases). CDR1 SGHNT and CDR2 YENEEA come from the germline V gene. The V end was cut by 2 bases, the J end by 2 bases, with 7 bases between. The CDR3 sequence is 13 residues long.

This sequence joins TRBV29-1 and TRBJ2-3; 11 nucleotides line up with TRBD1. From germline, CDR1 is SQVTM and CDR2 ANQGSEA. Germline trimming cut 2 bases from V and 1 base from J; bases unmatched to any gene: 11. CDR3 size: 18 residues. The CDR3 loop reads CSVEFRTGGFRGTDTQYF. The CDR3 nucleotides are TGCAGCGTTGAATTTCGGACAGGGGGCTTTAGGGGCACAGATACGCAGTATTTT.

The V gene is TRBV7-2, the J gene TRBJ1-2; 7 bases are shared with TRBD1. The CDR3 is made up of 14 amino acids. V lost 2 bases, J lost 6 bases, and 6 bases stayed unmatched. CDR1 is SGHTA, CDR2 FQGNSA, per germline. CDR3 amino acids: CASSLNRQGDGYTF. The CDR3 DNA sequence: TGTGCCAGCAGCTTAAACCGCCAGGGGGATGGCTACACCTTC.

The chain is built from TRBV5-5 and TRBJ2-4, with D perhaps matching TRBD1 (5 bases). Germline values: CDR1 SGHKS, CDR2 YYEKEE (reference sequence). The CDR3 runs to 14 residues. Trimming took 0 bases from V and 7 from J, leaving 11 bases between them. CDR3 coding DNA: TGTGCCAGCAGCTTGGGACAGCCCCTTAACATTCAGTACTTC. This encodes CASSLGQPLNIQYF.

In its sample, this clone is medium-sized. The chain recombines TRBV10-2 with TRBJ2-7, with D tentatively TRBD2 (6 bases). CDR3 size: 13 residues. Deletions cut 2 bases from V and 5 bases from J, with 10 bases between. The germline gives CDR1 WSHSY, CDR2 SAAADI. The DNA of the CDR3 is TGCGCCAGCAGTGAGAGACTAGTCGACGAGCAGTACTTC. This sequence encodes CASSERLVDEQYF.

CDR3 protein: CASSAGTGEQEQYF. The CDR3, as DNA: TGCGCCAGCAGTGCTGGGACAGGGGAGCAGGAGCAGTACTTC. The chain links TRBV10-1 to TRBJ2-7; 10 nucleotides agree with TRBD1. V was clipped by 4 bases and J by 7 bases; unmatched bases: 7. The germline CDR1 and CDR2 sequences are WNHNN and SYGVQD (reference sequence). This CDR3 spans 14 amino acids.

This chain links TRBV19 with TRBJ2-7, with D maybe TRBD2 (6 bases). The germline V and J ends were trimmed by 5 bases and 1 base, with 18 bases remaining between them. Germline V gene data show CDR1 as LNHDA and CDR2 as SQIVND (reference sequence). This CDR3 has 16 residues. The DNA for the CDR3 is TGTGCCAGTAGTCTCTTCGGCGGGGCTAGTTCCTACGAGCAGTACTTC. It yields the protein CASSLFGGASSYEQYF.

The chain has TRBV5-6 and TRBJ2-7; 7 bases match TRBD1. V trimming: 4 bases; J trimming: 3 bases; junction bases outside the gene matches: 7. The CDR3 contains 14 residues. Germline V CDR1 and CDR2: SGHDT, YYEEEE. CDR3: CASSQTTGRYEQYF. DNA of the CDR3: TGTGCCAGCAGCCAAACGACAGGGCGCTACGAGCAGTACTTC.

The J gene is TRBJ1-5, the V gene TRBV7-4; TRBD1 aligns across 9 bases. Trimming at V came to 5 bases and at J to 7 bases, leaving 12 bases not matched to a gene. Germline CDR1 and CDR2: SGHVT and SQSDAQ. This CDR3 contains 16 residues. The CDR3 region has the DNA TGTGCCAGCAGCACCCGGGACAGGGTAATCTGGCAGCCCCAGCATTTT. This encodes CASSTRDRVIWQPQHF.

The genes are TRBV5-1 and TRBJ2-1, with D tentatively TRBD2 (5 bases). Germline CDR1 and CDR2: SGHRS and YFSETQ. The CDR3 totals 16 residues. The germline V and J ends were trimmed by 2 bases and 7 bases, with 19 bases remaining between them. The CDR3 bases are TGCGCCAGCAGCTTTATAAAGCTAAGGGAGCTGAATGAGCAGTTCTTC. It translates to CASSFIKLRELNEQFF.

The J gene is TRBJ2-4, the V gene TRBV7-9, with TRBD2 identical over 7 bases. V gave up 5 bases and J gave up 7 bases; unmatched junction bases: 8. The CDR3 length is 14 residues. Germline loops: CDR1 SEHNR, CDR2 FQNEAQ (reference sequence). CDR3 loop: CASSRERGVNIQYF. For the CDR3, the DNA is TGTGCCAGCAGCCGGGAACGGGGGGTTAACATTCAGTACTTC.

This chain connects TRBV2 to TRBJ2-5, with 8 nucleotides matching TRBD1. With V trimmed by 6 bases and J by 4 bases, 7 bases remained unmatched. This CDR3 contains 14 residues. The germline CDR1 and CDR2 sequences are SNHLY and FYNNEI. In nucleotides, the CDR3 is TGTGCCAGCAGCGCCAGGACAGGGAGAGAGACCCAGTACTTC. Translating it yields CASSARTGRETQYF.